This T cell receptor beta chain originates from a study of cytomegalovirus exposure and HLA in healthy donors. General study points: Reported results showed that the classifier diagnosed cytomegalovirus status with high specificity and sensitivity. Among the CMV-associated chains, a few were confirmed in vitro as specific for CMV antigens. Rare TCR sequences dominated, though some public TCRs recurred in many donors.

Comments on this clone: The antigen is unknown.

Trimming stripped 7 bases from V and 3 bases from J, with 7 bases between. There are 11 residues in the CDR3. Germline assignment: CDR1 SQVTM and CDR2 ANQGSEA. Sequencing was performed with immunoSEQ multiplex PCR; in TCRdb, only in-frame clones are kept and a portion is missing. The data show under 200,000 clones, 75% to 95% seen once. From the roughly 110-subject validation cohort, which was separate from the approximately 700-subject first cohort, the donors were drawn. The receptor was derived from a woman between 18 and 29 years old in good health and CMV-seropositive. This sequence joins TRBV29-1 and TRBJ2-1, with D hard to call. The material sequenced was PBMCs. Here the CDR3 DNA reads TGCAGCGCTCTCTACTACAATGAGCAGTTCTTC. It yields the protein CSALYYNEQFF.